This T cell receptor beta chain was captured in a study of technical replicates of blood from several donors. Assay used: immunoSEQ multiplex PCR; TCRdb lists only in-frame clones, some missing. Of under 90,000 clones in the sample, 98% were seen once. The CDR3 has 15 amino acids. Germline V gene lookup returns CDR1 SGHRS and CDR2 YFSETQ. Trimming pared 4 bases from V and 0 bases from J, leaving 13 bases between. The genes are TRBV5-1 and TRBJ1-1, with D hard to call. Sequencing was done on a sample of T cells isolated from PBMCs. The receptor comes from a human donor in good health. CDR3 bases: TGCGCCAGCAGCGGAGGACTGGGAATGAACACTGAAGCTTTCTTT. It specifies CASSGGLGMNTEAFF.